Presented here are 6 T cell receptor beta chains from one specimen sequenced in a study of blood T cell repertoires in COVID-19. Here immunoSEQ multiplex PCR was the method, and the copy in TCRdb shows in-frame clones only, minus some. In the table there are 200,000 to 250,000 clones, approximately 91% of which are singletons. Input material: peripheral blood. The receptors shown here come from a woman aged 60-75 years with acute or convalescent COVID-19.

The V and J genes are TRBV4-2 and TRBJ2-3, with 7 positions matching TRBD1. The CDR3 extends over 16 amino acids. J lost 4 bases, V lost 0 bases, and 7 bases had no gene match. CDR1 and CDR2 from the germline V gene are LGHNA and YNFKEQ. The CDR3 here is CASSQEYGTVSDTQYF. The CDR3 coding sequence is TGTGCCAGCAGCCAAGAATACGGGACAGTCTCAGATACGCAGTATTTT.

This chain uses TRBV4-1 with TRBJ2-1; 7 bases match TRBD1. Unmatched junction bases numbered 8, after V lost 1 base and J lost 5 bases. From germline, CDR1 is MGHRA and CDR2 YSYEKL. The CDR3 has 16 residues. The CDR3 here is CASSQVRDRAHNEQFF. DNA of the CDR3: TGCGCCAGCAGCCAAGTCCGAGACAGGGCTCACAATGAGCAGTTCTTC.

This clone has just a few counts. The rearrangement uses TRBV27 and TRBJ1-5; 8 nucleotides agree with TRBD1. V lost 4 bases and J lost 2; bases outside the gene matches: 13. The CDR3 covers 18 residues. Looked up from germline, CDR1 is MNHEY and CDR2 is SMNVEV (reference sequence). DNA for the CDR3: TGTGCCAGCAGTTCGATTGTGGTTTCGACAGGGGGCAATCAGCCCCAGCATTTT. Protein: CASSSIVVSTGGNQPQHF.

The J gene is TRBJ1-5, the V gene TRBV5-4; 7 positions agree with TRBD1. V was pared by 4 bases and J by 3 bases, with 7 bases of the junction left unmatched. Per the germline V gene, CDR1 is SGHNT and CDR2 is YYREEE (reference sequence). The CDR3 runs to 15 residues. This CDR3 is CASSPGTDPNQPQHF. DNA of the CDR3: TGTGCCAGCAGCCCCGGGACAGATCCCAATCAGCCCCAGCATTTT.

The rearrangement uses TRBV18 and TRBJ1-6; D call uncertain. The CDR3 has 14 amino acids. In germline, CDR1 is KGHSH, CDR2 LQKENI. V gave up 5 bases and J gave up 8 bases, with 13 bases separating them. The CDR3 nucleotides read TGTGCCAGCTCATCTGCACGGGGAGATTCACCCCTCCACTTT. Amino acids: CASSSARGDSPLHF.

V is TRBV9 and J is TRBJ1-2, with a weak D call TRBD1 (5 bases). This CDR3 has 15 residues. The V gene's germline CDR1 is SGDLS and CDR2 YYNGEE. Trimming left V 2 bases short and J 0 bases short, with 11 bases between. The CDR3 spells CASSVGRVANYGYTF. The CDR3 DNA reads as TGTGCCAGCAGCGTCGGCAGGGTTGCTAACTATGGCTACACCTTC.